The 4 T cell receptor beta chains below were found in one sample sequenced in a study of blood T cell repertoires in COVID-19. Sequencing used immunoSEQ multiplex PCR; TCRdb keeps in-frame clones, though not all of them. The top ten hold less than 9% of the sample, which has approximately 150,000 clones, over 80% seen once. Sequenced material: peripheral blood. These receptor sequences come from a man aged 30-40 years with COVID-19, enrolled during active disease.

This chain uses TRBV10-3 with TRBJ2-5; possible D gene TRBD2, 5 bases. Trimming pared 4 bases from V and 0 bases from J, leaving 21 bases between. Germline V gives CDR1 ENHRY, CDR2 SYGVKD. The CDR3 length is 18 residues. CDR3 in amino acids: CAISGDMGAQLYQETQYF. CDR3 sequence (DNA): TGTGCCATCAGTGGGGATATGGGAGCCCAACTATACCAAGAGACCCAGTACTTC.

This clone has a handful of counts. Other DNA sequences in the same sample also yield this CDR3. V gene TRBV15 combines with J gene TRBJ2-3; TRBD1 is a possible D gene (5 bases). The CDR3 loop spans 14 amino acids. The V end lost 5 bases, the J end lost 0 bases, and 9 bases lay between the germline ends. Germline lookup yields CDR1 LNHNV and CDR2 YYDKDF (reference sequence). The CDR3 protein is CATSSRQSTDTQYF. As DNA, the CDR3 is TGTGCCACCAGCTCTCGACAGAGCACAGATACGCAGTATTTT.

The chain links TRBV3-1 (or the pseudogene TRBV3-2) to TRBJ2-7; TRBD2 is a possible D gene (6 bases). Trimming pared 4 bases from V and 3 bases from J, leaving 13 bases between. Per germline, CDR1 LGHDT and CDR2 YNNKEL (reference sequence). CDR3 length: 14 residues. The CDR3 DNA follows: TGTGCCAGCAGCCCTAGCGCAATCAACTACGAGCAGTACTTC. Its protein is CASSPSAINYEQYF.

This rearrangement joins TRBV9 to TRBJ2-2, with 8 nucleotides matching TRBD2. Germline assignment: CDR1 SGDLS and CDR2 YYNGEE. The CDR3 sequence is 16 residues long. V shed 5 bases and J 0 bases; nucleotides not matched to a gene: 6. The CDR3 loop is CASRAAGDSNTGELFF. The CDR3 nucleotides read TGTGCCAGCAGGGCAGCGGGAGACTCGAACACCGGGGAGCTGTTTTTT.